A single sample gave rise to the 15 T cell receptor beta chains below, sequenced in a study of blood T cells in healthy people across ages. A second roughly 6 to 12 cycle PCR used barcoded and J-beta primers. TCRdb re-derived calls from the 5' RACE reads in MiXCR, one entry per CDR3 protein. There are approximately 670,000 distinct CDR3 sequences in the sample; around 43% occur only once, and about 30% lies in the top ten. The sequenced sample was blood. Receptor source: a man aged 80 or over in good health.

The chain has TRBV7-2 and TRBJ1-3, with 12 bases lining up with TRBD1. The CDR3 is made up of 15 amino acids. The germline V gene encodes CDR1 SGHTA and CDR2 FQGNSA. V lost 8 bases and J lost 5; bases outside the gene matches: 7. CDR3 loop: CASSGTGGQRNTIYF. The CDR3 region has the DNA TGTGCCAGCTCCGGGACAGGGGGCCAAAGAAACACCATATATTTT.

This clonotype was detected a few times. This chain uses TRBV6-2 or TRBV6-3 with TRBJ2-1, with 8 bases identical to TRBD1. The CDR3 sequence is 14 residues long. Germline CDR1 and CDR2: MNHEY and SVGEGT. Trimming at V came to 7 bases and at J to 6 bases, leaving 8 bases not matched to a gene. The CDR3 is CASITGQGSNEQFF. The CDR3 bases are TGTGCCAGCATCACCGGACAGGGTAGCAATGAGCAGTTCTTC.

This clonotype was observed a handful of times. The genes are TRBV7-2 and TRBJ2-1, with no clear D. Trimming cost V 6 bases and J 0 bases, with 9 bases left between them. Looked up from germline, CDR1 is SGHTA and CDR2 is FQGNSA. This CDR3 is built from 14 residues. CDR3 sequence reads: CASRKQSSYNEQFF. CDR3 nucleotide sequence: TGTGCCAGCAGGAAGCAGAGCTCCTACAATGAGCAGTTCTTC.

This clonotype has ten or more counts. The CDR3 is CASSLALGRNYEQYF. As DNA, the CDR3 is TGTGCCAGCAGCTTAGCGCTGGGGCGAAACTACGAGCAGTACTTC. The genes are TRBV7-2 and TRBJ2-7, with D tentatively TRBD1 (5 bases). This CDR3 spans 15 amino acids. V lost 0 bases to trimming and J lost 3 bases, with 12 bases between them. Germline CDR1 reads SGHTA; CDR2 reads FQGNSA.

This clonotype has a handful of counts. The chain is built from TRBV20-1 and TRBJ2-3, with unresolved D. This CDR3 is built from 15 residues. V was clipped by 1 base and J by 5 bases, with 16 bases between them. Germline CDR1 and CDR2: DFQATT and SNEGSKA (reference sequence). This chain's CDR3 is CSARGGPELGDTQYF. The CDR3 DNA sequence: TGCAGTGCTAGAGGTGGGCCGGAGCTTGGAGATACGCAGTATTTT.

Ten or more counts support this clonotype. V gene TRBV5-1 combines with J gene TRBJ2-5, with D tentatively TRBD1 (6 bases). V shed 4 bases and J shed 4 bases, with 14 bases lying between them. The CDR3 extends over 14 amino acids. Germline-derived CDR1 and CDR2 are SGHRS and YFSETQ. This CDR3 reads CASSPGGQAETQYF. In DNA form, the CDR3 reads TGCGCCAGCAGCCCTGGGGGCCAAGCAGAGACCCAGTACTTC.

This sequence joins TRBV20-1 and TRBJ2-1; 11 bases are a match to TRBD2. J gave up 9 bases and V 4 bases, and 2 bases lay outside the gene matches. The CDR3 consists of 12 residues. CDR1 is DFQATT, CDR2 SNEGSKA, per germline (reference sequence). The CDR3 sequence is CSAIAGGVEQFF. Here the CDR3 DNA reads TGCAGTGCTATAGCGGGGGGGGTTGAGCAGTTCTTC.

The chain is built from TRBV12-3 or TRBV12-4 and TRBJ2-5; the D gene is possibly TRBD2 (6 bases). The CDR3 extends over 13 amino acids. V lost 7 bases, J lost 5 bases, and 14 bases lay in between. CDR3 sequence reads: CASTWGLRETQYF. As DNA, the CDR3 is TGTGCCAGCACCTGGGGACTGAGGGAGACCCAGTACTTC.

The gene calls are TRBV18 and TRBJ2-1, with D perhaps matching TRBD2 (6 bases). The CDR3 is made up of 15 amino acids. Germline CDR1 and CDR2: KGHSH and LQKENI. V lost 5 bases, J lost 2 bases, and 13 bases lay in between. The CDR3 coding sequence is TGTGCCAGCTCATTGCTAGCGAGTGCCTACAATGAGCAGTTCTTC. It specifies CASSLLASAYNEQFF.

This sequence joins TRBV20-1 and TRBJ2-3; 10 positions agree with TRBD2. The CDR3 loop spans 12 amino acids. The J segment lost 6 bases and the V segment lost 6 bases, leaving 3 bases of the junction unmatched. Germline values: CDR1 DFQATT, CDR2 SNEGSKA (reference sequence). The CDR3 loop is CSALTSGDTQYF. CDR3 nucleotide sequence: TGCAGTGCACTGACTAGCGGGGATACGCAGTATTTT.

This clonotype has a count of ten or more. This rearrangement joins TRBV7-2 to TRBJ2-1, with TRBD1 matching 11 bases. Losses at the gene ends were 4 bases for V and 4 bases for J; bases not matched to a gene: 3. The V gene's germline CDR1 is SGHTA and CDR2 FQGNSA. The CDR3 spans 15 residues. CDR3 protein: CASSSGQGAYNEQFF. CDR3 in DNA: TGTGCCAGCAGCTCCGGACAGGGGGCGTACAATGAGCAGTTCTTC.

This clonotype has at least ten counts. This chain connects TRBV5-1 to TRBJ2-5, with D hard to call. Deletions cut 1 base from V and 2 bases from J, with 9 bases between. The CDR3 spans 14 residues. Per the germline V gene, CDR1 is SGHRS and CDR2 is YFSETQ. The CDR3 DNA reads TGCGCCAGCAGCTTGTTGGGAACTCAAGAGACCCAGTACTTC. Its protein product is CASSLLGTQETQYF.

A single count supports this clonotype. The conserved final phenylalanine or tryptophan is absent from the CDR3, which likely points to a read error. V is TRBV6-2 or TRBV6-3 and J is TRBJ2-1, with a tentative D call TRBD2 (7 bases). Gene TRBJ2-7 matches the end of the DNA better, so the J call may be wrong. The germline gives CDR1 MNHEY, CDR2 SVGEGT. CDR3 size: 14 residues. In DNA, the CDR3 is TGTGCCTGCGGGGGCCAGAACCTCTACAATGAGCAGTACTTG. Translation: CACGGQNLYNEQYL.

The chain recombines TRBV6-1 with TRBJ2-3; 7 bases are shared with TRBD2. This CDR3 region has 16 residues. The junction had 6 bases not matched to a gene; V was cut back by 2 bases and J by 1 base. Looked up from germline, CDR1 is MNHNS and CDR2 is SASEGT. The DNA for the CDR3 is TGTGCCAGCAGTGAATCTGGGGGGGGGGGCACAGATACGCAGTATTTT. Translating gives CASSESGGGGTDTQYF.

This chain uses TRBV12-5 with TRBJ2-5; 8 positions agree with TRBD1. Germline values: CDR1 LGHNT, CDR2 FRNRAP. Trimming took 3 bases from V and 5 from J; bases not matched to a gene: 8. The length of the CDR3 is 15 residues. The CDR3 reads CASGFSGTGWETQYF. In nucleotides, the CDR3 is TGTGCTAGTGGTTTCTCCGGGACAGGATGGGAGACCCAGTACTTC.